Below are 23 T cell receptor beta chains sequenced from a single sample in a study of cytomegalovirus exposure and HLA in healthy donors. The study ran its PCR with 60 Vbeta and 13 Jbeta primers. TCRdb's copy holds only in-frame clones and misses some; the assay was immunoSEQ multiplex PCR. The listing records some 60,000 clones. Sequencing was carried out using PBMCs. The receptors were gathered from a man aged 25 to 40 in good health and CMV-seropositive.

The V call is TRBV19, the J call TRBJ1-1, with 9 positions matching TRBD1. The CDR3 has 13 amino acids. V shed 7 bases, J shed 4 bases, and the junction held 4 bases outside the gene matches. The germline gives CDR1 LNHDA, CDR2 SQIVND (reference sequence). The CDR3 nucleotides are TGTGCCAGTACTTGGGACAGGGCCACTGAAGCTTTCTTT. This gives the protein CASTWDRATEAFF.

The chain employs TRBV23-1 and TRBJ2-7; 7 bases are shared with TRBD2. TRBV23-1 is classed as an ORF, of uncertain function. V lost 0 bases and J lost 2; bases outside the gene matches: 19. The CDR3 runs 20 residues. The CDR3 region is CASSQSGVGGRENQAYEQYF. CDR3 in DNA: TGCGCCAGCAGTCAATCCGGCGTGGGGGGGAGGGAAAATCAAGCCTACGAGCAGTACTTC.

V gene TRBV7-6 combines with J gene TRBJ2-1, with a possible D match to TRBD1 (6 bases). Trimming pared 0 bases from V and 2 bases from J, leaving 8 bases between. Germline V gene sequence: CDR1 SGHVS, CDR2 FNYEAQ. The CDR3 runs 15 residues. The DNA of the CDR3 is TGTGCCAGCAGCTTAGCCAGGGGCCCCTACAATGAGCAGTTCTTC. Amino acids: CASSLARGPYNEQFF.

The chain joins TRBV2 to TRBJ1-5, with 7 bases that match TRBD1. The CDR3 spans 15 residues. J gave up 5 bases and V 6 bases, and 10 bases lay outside the gene matches. Germline V gives CDR1 SNHLY, CDR2 FYNNEI. The CDR3 loop reads CASSIQTGSYQPQHF. The DNA of the CDR3 is TGTGCCAGCAGCATCCAGACAGGGAGTTATCAGCCCCAGCATTTT.

Turning to this clone: One junction end disagrees with the germline gene, perhaps due to a read error. The V call is TRBV7-2, the J call TRBJ2-3, with 7 bases fitting TRBD1. From germline, CDR1 is SGHTA and CDR2 FQGNSA. The CDR3 covers 15 residues. The CDR3 bases are TGTGCCAGCAGCTTAGCGCAAGAGGGGACAGATAAGCAGTATTTT. Protein sequence: CASSLAQEGTDKQYF.

The chain is built from TRBV2 and TRBJ2-7, with TRBD1 matching over 9 bases. The V and J ends lost 7 bases and 3 bases, in that order; junction bases with no gene match: 7. Germline values: CDR1 SNHLY, CDR2 FYNNEI. The CDR3 length is 14 residues. CDR3 protein: CASTRQGGDYEQYF. The DNA for the CDR3 is TGTGCCAGCACGCGACAGGGGGGGGACTACGAGCAGTACTTC.

The genes are TRBV10-3 and TRBJ1-5; TRBD1 matches 7 bases. This CDR3 has 17 residues. Germline V gene data show CDR1 as ENHRY and CDR2 as SYGVKD. Trimming at V came to 10 bases and at J to 3 bases, leaving 18 bases not matched to a gene. The CDR3 spells CATLIDGTGQSNQPQHF. As DNA, the CDR3 is TGTGCCACCCTTATTGATGGGACGGGACAGTCCAATCAGCCCCAGCATTTT.

This rearrangement joins TRBV27 to TRBJ2-2; 7 bases fit TRBD2. Germline CDR1 MNHEY, CDR2 SMNVEV (reference sequence). V was clipped by 5 bases and J by 6 bases; unmatched bases: 15. The CDR3 is 17 residues long. Here the CDR3 reads CASSDVEWAGVSGELFF. The CDR3 DNA follows: TGTGCCAGCAGTGACGTTGAGTGGGCGGGAGTTTCCGGGGAGCTGTTTTTT.

This chain joins TRBV4-1 and TRBJ2-5; 7 bases align to TRBD1. The CDR3 spans 15 residues. Germline V CDR1 and CDR2: MGHRA, YSYEKL. Losses at the gene ends were 0 bases for V and 5 bases for J; bases not matched to a gene: 6. The chain's CDR3 is CASSQDKGAWETQYF. CDR3 bases: TGCGCCAGCAGCCAAGATAAGGGGGCATGGGAGACCCAGTACTTC.

This sequence joins TRBV30 and TRBJ2-7; TRBD2 might be the D (5 bases). The CDR3 consists of 13 residues. Trimming cost V 1 base and J 2 bases, with 9 bases left between them. Germline-derived CDR1 and CDR2 are GTSNPN and SVGIG (reference sequence). DNA for the CDR3: TGTGCCTGGAGTGGGCTAGCCCCCTACGAGCAGTACTTC. Residues: CAWSGLAPYEQYF.

Here the CDR3 reads CASSLAGGPAETQYF. The CDR3 DNA reads as TGTGCCAGCAGCTTAGCGGGGGGGCCGGCAGAGACCCAGTACTTC. The chain joins TRBV28 to TRBJ2-5, with 11 bases that match TRBD2. The germline gives CDR1 MDHEN, CDR2 SYDVKM. After removal of 6 bases from V and 4 bases from J, the junction contained 7 bases not matched to a gene. CDR3 length equals 15 residues. The full variable domain, completed using reference TRBV28 and TRBJ2-5, is DVKVTQSSRYLVKRTGEKVFLECVQDMDHENMFWYRQDPGLGLRLIYFSYDVKMKEKGDIPEGYSVSREKKERFSLILESASTNQTSMYLCASSLAGGPAETQYFGPGTRLLVL.

The rearrangement uses TRBV7-6 and TRBJ1-6, with no clear D. The germline gives CDR1 SGHVS, CDR2 FNYEAQ. The CDR3 contains 13 residues. V was cut by 6 bases and J by 3 bases, with 6 bases left in between. The CDR3 region has the DNA TGTGCCAGCAGGAGTGGCTATAATTCACCCCTCCACTTT. Its translation is CASRSGYNSPLHF.

As for this clone: One end of the junction fails to match germline, which may point to a read error. The chain employs TRBV5-1 and TRBJ2-5; D perhaps matches TRBD1 (6 bases). The length of the CDR3 is 14 residues. Germline loops: CDR1 SGHRS, CDR2 YFSETQ. The CDR3 DNA follows: TGCGCCAGCAGCCGCGGACAGAATCAAGAGAACCAGTACTTC. Its protein is CASSRGQNQENQYF.

The J gene is TRBJ2-3, the V gene TRBV20-1; D gene unclear. The germline CDR1 and CDR2 sequences are DFQATT and SNEGSKA (reference sequence). The CDR3 totals 11 residues. The germline V and J ends were trimmed by 2 bases and 5 bases, with 5 bases remaining between them. The CDR3 reads CSARKQDTQYF. Here the CDR3 DNA reads TGCAGTGCTAGAAAACAAGATACGCAGTATTTT.

V gene TRBV7-6 combines with J gene TRBJ2-3, with TRBD2 matching over 7 bases. J lost 2 bases, V lost 6 bases, and 2 bases had no gene match. The germline V gene has CDR1 SGHVS and CDR2 FNYEAQ. This CDR3 contains 13 residues. In DNA, the CDR3 is TGTGCCAGCAGTCGGGACTACACAGATACGCAGTATTTT. Protein sequence: CASSRDYTDTQYF.

V is TRBV27 and J is TRBJ2-3; 8 bases are a match to TRBD1. Trimming at V came to 6 bases and at J to 10 bases, leaving 12 bases not matched to a gene. CDR1 and CDR2 from the germline V gene are MNHEY and SMNVEV (reference sequence). The CDR3 sequence is 14 residues long. The CDR3 coding sequence is TGTGCCAGCAGCTTCCTATATTCGGACAGGGCGCAGTATTTT. Its protein is CASSFLYSDRAQYF.

This chain connects TRBV7-9 to TRBJ1-4; D is uncertain. From germline, CDR1 is SEHNR and CDR2 FQNEAQ (reference sequence). Between the trimmed V and J ends, which lost 5 bases and 4 bases, there was a span of 11 bases. The CDR3 extends over 14 amino acids. The chain's CDR3 is CASSPLGHNEKLFF. The CDR3 coding sequence is TGTGCCAGCAGCCCCCTAGGTCATAATGAAAAACTGTTTTTT.

The J gene is TRBJ2-7, the V gene TRBV29-1; possible D gene TRBD1, 6 bases. Trimming cost V 4 bases and J 2 bases, with 12 bases left between them. From germline, CDR1 is SQVTM and CDR2 ANQGSEA. The CDR3 extends over 13 amino acids. The CDR3 DNA sequence: TGCAGCGTTGTGGCAGGGGACGCCTACGAGCAGTACTTC. Its protein is CSVVAGDAYEQYF.

J is TRBJ2-2 and V is TRBV29-1, with 7 nucleotides matching TRBD2. The CDR3 is made up of 15 amino acids. In germline, CDR1 is SQVTM, CDR2 ANQGSEA. Losses at the gene ends were 6 bases for V and 1 base for J; bases not matched to a gene: 8. The CDR3 DNA sequence: TGCAGCGTCACTCGGGCTAGCGGGAACACCGGGGAGCTGTTTTTT. Encoded protein: CSVTRASGNTGELFF.

The chain links TRBV7-9 to TRBJ1-6; the D gene is possibly TRBD1 (5 bases). V was trimmed by 7 bases and J by 5 bases, leaving 15 bases between them. The germline CDR1 and CDR2 sequences are SEHNR and FQNEAQ (reference sequence). This CDR3 has 15 residues. CDR3 in amino acids: CASKLSGDNNSPLHF. The DNA for the CDR3 is TGTGCCAGCAAACTCTCGGGGGATAATAATTCACCCCTCCACTTT. The whole variable domain, filled in from reference TRBV7-9 and TRBJ1-6, reads DTGVSQNPRHKITKRGQNVTFRCDPISEHNRLYWYRQTLGQGPEFLTYFQNEAQLEKSRLLSDRFSAERPKGSFSTLEIQRTEQGDSAMYLCASKLSGDNNSPLHFGNGTRLTVT.

The V gene is TRBV6-6, the J gene TRBJ2-7, with D perhaps matching TRBD1 (6 bases). Germline V gene lookup returns CDR1 MNHNY and CDR2 SVGAGI (reference sequence). V lost 6 bases to trimming and J lost 3 bases, with 18 bases between them. This CDR3 contains 15 residues. CDR3 in amino acids: CASRPPTGFDYEQYF. CDR3 nucleotides: TGTGCCAGCAGACCTCCAACAGGGTTCGACTACGAGCAGTACTTC.

The V call is TRBV5-6, the J call TRBJ2-7; 8 bases are shared with TRBD1. CDR1 and CDR2 from the germline V gene are SGHDT and YYEEEE. The CDR3 extends over 15 amino acids. V trimming: 4 bases; J trimming: 0 bases; junction bases outside the gene matches: 6. CDR3 in DNA: TGTGCCAGCAGCAAGGACAGGGTTAGCTCCTACGAGCAGTACTTC. Protein sequence: CASSKDRVSSYEQYF.

The chain joins TRBV27 to TRBJ1-2, with 7 nucleotides matching TRBD1. This CDR3 contains 12 residues. The germline V gene encodes CDR1 MNHEY and CDR2 SMNVEV (reference sequence). Trimming at V came to 5 bases and at J to 14 bases, leaving 11 bases not matched to a gene. The chain's CDR3 is CASSRPQGERTF. The CDR3 DNA sequence: TGTGCCAGCAGTCGACCTCAGGGGGAGCGTACCTTC.